Listed below are T cell receptor beta chains from one sample, sequenced in a study of post-analysis software for immune sequencing data. Each CDR3 protein is one row after TCRdb ran MiXCR on the PCR reads. Among approximately 360,000 distinct CDR3 sequences, about a third were seen once, and the ten largest hold around an eighth. Sequencing was done on a sample of blood. These receptors were obtained from a girl aged 5-17 years with multiple sclerosis. Both conserved end residues are part of each CDR3. Each record gives: clone size, D gene, J gene, V gene, CDR3 protein, CDR3 DNA. D genes are given only for firm matches. A row's size may be missing; if present it is once, few, many or a size class.

-	-	TRBJ2-5	TRBV7-9	CASLAGETQYF	TGTGCCAGTTTGGCGGGGGAGACCCAGTACTTC
-	TRBD2	TRBJ2-1	TRBV4-2	CASSQESGGLVNEQFF	TGTGCCAGCAGCCAAGAGTCGGGGGGGCTCGTCAATGAGCAGTTCTTC
-	-	TRBJ1-1	TRBV7-3	CASSLTANSINTEAFF	TGTGCCAGCAGCTTAACCGCCAACAGTATAAACACTGAAGCTTTCTTT
few	TRBD2	TRBJ2-3	TRBV4-3	CASSQEAAGGDTDTQYF	TGCGCCAGCAGCCAAGAGGCTGCGGGGGGGGACACAGATACGCAGTATTTT
-	TRBD2	TRBJ2-3	TRBV9	CASSPRASGQDTQYF	TGTGCCAGCAGCCCCCGGGCTAGCGGTCAGGATACGCAGTATTTT
-	-	TRBJ2-1	TRBV25-1	CASSRLTPAEAFF	TGTGCCAGCTCTCGACTAACGCCGGCCGAGGCGTTCTTC
-	TRBD2	TRBJ2-5	TRBV9	CASSMTSSQETQYF	TGTGCCAGCAGCATGACTAGCTCCCAGGAGACCCAGTACTTC
few	TRBD1	TRBJ1-1	TRBV10-3	CAIRGTGSTEAFF	TGTGCCATCAGAGGGACAGGGAGCACTGAAGCTTTCTTT
-	TRBD1	TRBJ1-5	TRBV5-1	CASSPGTGGGNQPQHF	TGCGCCAGCAGCCCTGGGACAGGTGGAGGCAATCAGCCCCAGCATTTT
-	-	TRBJ2-7	TRBV6-5	CASSTGIHEQYF	TGTGCCAGCAGTACAGGTATCCACGAGCAGTACTTC
many	-	TRBJ2-5	TRBV6-5	CASSRQSPTRGAQYF	TGTGCCAGCAGTCGACAGAGCCCCACCCGAGGGGCCCAGTACTTC
few	-	TRBJ2-7	TRBV12-3/TRBV12-4	CASSEGTRAPYEQYF	TGTGCCAGCAGTGAGGGGACAAGGGCCCCCTACGAGCAGTACTTC
-	-	TRBJ2-7	TRBV6-5	CASSYQPSGTLYEQYF	TGTGCCAGCAGTTACCAGCCCTCCGGGACCCTCTACGAGCAGTACTTC
-	TRBD2	TRBJ2-3	TRBV28	CASTPQLAGTDTQYF	TGTGCCAGCACCCCCCAACTAGCGGGGACAGATACGCAGTATTTT
-	-	TRBJ1-5	TRBV4-1	CASSQDLGANQPQHF	TGCGCCAGCAGCCAAGATTTGGGGGCCAATCAGCCCCAGCATTTT
-	TRBD1	TRBJ2-7	TRBV5-1	CASSLETGGYYEQYF	TGCGCCAGCAGCTTGGAGACAGGGGGCTACTACGAGCAGTACTTC